Included here is one TCR beta chain sequence, with context. Its antigen is unidentified. The data were obtained in a study of T cells in localized non-small cell lung cancer. Germline lookup yields CDR1 KGHSH and CDR2 LQKENI. The CDR3 covers 12 residues. V lost 8 bases, J lost 10 bases, and 16 bases lay in between. Libraries were prepared by immunoSEQ multiplex PCR; TCRdb keeps only in-frame clonotypes and omits some of them. The data show roughly 16,000 clones, roughly 81% seen once. Findings and caveats of the study: Tumor showed lower T cell clonality than uninvolved adjacent lung, where it was highest. Higher blood T cell density tracked longer overall survival.

This chain uses TRBV18 with TRBJ2-3; D gene ambiguous. The source material was peripheral blood, sampled before any cancer treatment. The sequence was collected from a male donor aged 60 or over with stage I lung adenocarcinoma. The CDR3 bases are TGTGCCAGCGGCACCGACTCTTCGGCGCAGTATTTT. Translated: CASGTDSSAQYF.